These T cell receptor beta chains were read from a single sample in a study of PD-1 blockade in classical Hodgkin lymphoma. Measured with immunoSEQ multiplex PCR; TCRdb has only the in-frame clones, and not every one. The profile shows tens of thousands of clones, roughly 80% of them singletons. The sample was peripheral blood mononuclear cells (PBMCs), taken before the second cycle of nivolumab. Every receptor here comes from a human donor with classical Hodgkin lymphoma. CDR3s include the opening cysteine and the closing phenylalanine or tryptophan. Each record gives: J gene, clone size, V gene, D gene, CDR3 length, CDR3 protein, CDR3 DNA. A D gene is named only where the DNA matches it firmly. Clone sizes are given selectively: once, few, many, or a class where the clone is expanded.

TRBJ2-7 NA TRBV7-2 TRBD1 14 CASSRTGQAYEQYF TGTGCCAGCAGCCGAACGGGACAGGCCTACGAGCAGTACTTC
TRBJ2-1 NA TRBV13 TRBD1 17 CASSSRLTGTGRGEQFF TGTGCCAGCAGTTCTCGTTTAACCGGGACAGGGCGCGGGGAGCAGTTCTTC
TRBJ1-1 NA TRBV7-8 NA 13 CASSLVVNTEAFF TGTGCCAGCAGCTTAGTGGTGAACACTGAAGCTTTCTTT
TRBJ1-1 NA TRBV5-4 TRBD1 15 CASSFLTGIGTEAFF TGTGCCAGCAGCTTCCTGACAGGGATCGGCACTGAAGCTTTCTTT
TRBJ2-2 few TRBV4-1 NA 18 CASSRLLPGVRNTGELFF TGCGCCAGCAGCCGCCTCCTCCCAGGGGTAAGGAACACCGGGGAGCTGTTTTTT
TRBJ2-1 NA TRBV6-6 TRBD1 15 CASSGRQGEYNEQFF TGTGCCAGCAGTGGGCGACAGGGGGAGTACAATGAGCAGTTCTTC
TRBJ2-7 NA TRBV11-2 NA 16 CASSRRLAPSIYEQYF TGTGCCAGCAGCCGGCGACTGGCTCCCTCCATCTACGAGCAGTACTTC
TRBJ2-5 few TRBV10-1 NA 14 CASSEQQGRETQYF TGCGCCAGCAGTGAGCAACAGGGCCGTGAGACCCAGTACTTC
TRBJ2-7 once TRBV9 NA 14 CASSVGQSSYEQYF TGTGCCAGCAGCGTAGGGCAGAGCTCCTACGAGCAGTACTTC
TRBJ1-2 NA TRBV4-1 TRBD1 16 CASSQSGQVLNYGYTF TGCGCCAGCAGCCAATCCGGACAGGTCCTCAACTATGGCTACACCTTC
TRBJ2-3 NA TRBV5-6 NA 16 CASSSAGTRSTDTQYF TGTGCCAGCAGCTCTGCCGGGACTCGATCCACAGATACGCAGTATTTT
TRBJ2-7 NA TRBV4-2 NA 13 CASSLARNYEQYF TGTGCCAGCAGCTTGGCGCGCAACTACGAGCAGTACTTC
TRBJ2-3 NA TRBV18 NA 14 CASSPVRGTDTQYF TGTGCCAGCTCACCGGTTAGGGGCACAGATACGCAGTATTTT
TRBJ2-3 NA TRBV6-5 NA 15 CASSYSRGWTDTQYF TGTGCCAGCAGTTACTCGAGGGGGTGGACAGATACGCAGTATTTT
TRBJ1-1 NA TRBV21-1 NA 16 CASSKDIRGPGTEAFF TGTGCCAGCAGCAAAGATATAAGGGGACCGGGGACTGAAGCTTTCTTT
TRBJ1-4 NA TRBV4-3 TRBD1 18 CASSLLPPRTGLNEKLFF TGCGCCAGCAGCCTCCTCCCCCCCAGGACAGGCCTTAATGAAAAACTGTTTTTT
TRBJ1-1 NA TRBV9 NA 14 CASSVVQENTEAFF TGTGCCAGCAGCGTAGTTCAGGAAAACACTGAAGCTTTCTTT
TRBJ1-5 NA TRBV4-3 TRBD1 16 CASSQDRQGINQPQHF TGCGCCAGCAGCCAAGATCGACAGGGGATCAATCAGCCCCAGCATTTT
TRBJ1-6 NA TRBV6-5 NA 13 CASSYLRNSPLHF TGTGCCAGCAGTTACCTGAGAAATTCACCCCTCCACTTT
TRBJ1-2 NA TRBV7-3 NA 14 CASSLETANYGYTF TGTGCCAGCAGCTTAGAGACAGCTAACTATGGCTACACCTTC
TRBJ1-2 once TRBV6-6 TRBD1 15 CASSGDTAGGDGYTF TGTGCCAGCAGCGGCGACACCGCAGGGGGAGACGGCTACACCTTC
TRBJ2-7 NA TRBV5-5 NA 16 CASSLASGQETYEQYF TGTGCCAGCAGCTTGGCCTCAGGGCAGGAAACCTACGAGCAGTACTTC
TRBJ1-5 NA TRBV7-2 NA 14 CASSAGRFNQPQHF TGTGCCAGCAGCGCGGGACGGTTCAATCAGCCCCAGCATTTT
TRBJ1-4 NA TRBV12-5 NA 13 CASGLGVGEKLFF TGTGCTAGTGGTTTGGGGGTAGGAGAAAAACTGTTTTTT
TRBJ2-7 NA TRBV10-3 NA 14 CAISEYQSSYEQYF TGTGCCATCAGTGAGTATCAGAGCTCCTACGAGCAGTACTTC
TRBJ2-3 NA TRBV5-1 NA 15 CASVLSPTGADTQYF TGCGCCAGCGTACTATCCCCCACGGGCGCAGATACGCAGTATTTT
TRBJ1-5 NA TRBV2 NA 17 CASSESARQGEDQPQHF TGTGCCAGCAGTGAAAGCGCCCGGCAGGGAGAGGATCAGCCCCAGCATTTT
TRBJ2-5 NA TRBV5-1 NA 14 CASSLGPDQETQYF TGCGCCAGCAGCTTGGGGCCCGACCAAGAGACCCAGTACTTC
TRBJ2-2 NA TRBV4-3 NA 13 CASSRRYTGELFF TGCGCCAGCAGCCGTCGATACACCGGGGAGCTGTTTTTT
TRBJ1-1 NA TRBV5-1 NA 14 CASSSQTGNTEAFF TGCGCCAGCAGCTCACAGACGGGGAACACTGAAGCTTTCTTT
TRBJ2-1 NA TRBV5-1 NA 15 CASSSGLGTYNEQFF TGCGCCAGCAGCTCGGGACTGGGGACCTACAATGAGCAGTTCTTC
TRBJ2-1 NA TRBV2 TRBD2 15 CASSEPLAGVDEQFF TGTGCCAGCAGTGAACCACTAGCGGGGGTTGATGAGCAGTTCTTC
TRBJ2-1 NA TRBV7-7 TRBD2 16 CASSSLGTSGGDEQFF TGTGCTAGCAGCTCACTCGGGACTAGCGGGGGCGATGAGCAGTTCTTC
TRBJ2-7 NA TRBV19 NA 14 CASSMGSLAYEQYF TGTGCCAGTAGTATGGGCAGCTTAGCCTACGAGCAGTACTTC
TRBJ2-1 NA TRBV4-1 NA 17 CASSQVDLGFTYNEQFF TGCGCCAGCAGCCAAGTGGATCTGGGGTTTACCTACAATGAGCAGTTCTTC
TRBJ2-7 once TRBV5-1 NA 17 CASSLIGAGSYSYEQYF TGCGCCAGCAGCTTGATCGGGGCAGGGTCATACTCCTACGAGCAGTACTTC
TRBJ1-2 NA TRBV7-9 NA 16 CASSLGIKRDNYGYTF TGTGCCAGCAGCTTAGGGATAAAAAGGGACAACTATGGCTACACCTTC
TRBJ2-7 NA TRBV5-3 TRBD1 17 CARSLCWDRANSYEQYF TGTGCCAGAAGCTTGTGTTGGGACAGGGCAAACTCCTACGAGCAGTACTTC
TRBJ2-7 NA TRBV7-9 TRBD1 15 CASSLPGQSPYEQYF TGTGCCAGCAGCTTACCGGGACAGTCTCCCTACGAGCAGTACTTC
TRBJ1-4 NA TRBV2 TRBD1 14 CASSRDRGAEKLFF TGTGCCAGCAGCAGGGACAGGGGAGCTGAAAAACTGTTTTTT
TRBJ1-2 medium-sized TRBV7-9 NA 14 CASSFLPAAYGYTF TGTGCCAGCAGCTTCTTACCCGCTGCCTATGGCTACACCTTC
TRBJ2-7 NA TRBV18 NA 12 CASSPRGDEQYF TGTGCCAGCTCACCTCGGGGTGACGAGCAGTACTTC
TRBJ2-2 NA TRBV4-3 NA 14 CASSQVLGTGELFF TGCGCCAGCAGCCAAGTTCTGGGAACCGGGGAGCTGTTTTTT
TRBJ2-5 NA TRBV5-1 TRBD2 14 CASSWGLGKETQYF TGCGCCAGCAGCTGGGGACTAGGAAAAGAGACCCAGTACTTC
TRBJ1-6 few TRBV28 NA 13 CASLTVPSSPLHF TGTGCCAGCCTCACGGTCCCTTCTTCACCCCTCCACTTT
TRBJ1-2 NA TRBV9 NA 14 CASSPHGTDYGYTF TGTGCCAGCAGCCCCCACGGTACAGACTATGGCTACACCTTC
TRBJ2-5 NA TRBV7-2 NA 18 CASSLGTRVGQAQETQYF TGTGCCAGCAGCTTAGGAACCCGTGTAGGACAAGCCCAAGAGACCCAGTACTTC
TRBJ1-5 NA TRBV5-4 NA 13 CASSSGGDQPQHF TGTGCCAGCAGCTCTGGGGGCGATCAGCCCCAGCATTTT
TRBJ2-7 NA TRBV11-3 TRBD1 14 CASSPGTGKGEQYF TGTGCCAGCAGTCCTGGGACAGGGAAGGGCGAGCAGTACTTC
TRBJ1-1 few TRBV4-3 NA 15 CASSQRLGMNTEAFF TGCGCCAGCAGCCAACGCCTGGGGATGAACACTGAAGCTTTCTTT
TRBJ2-7 NA TRBV7-6 NA 14 CASSKSPNRYEQYF TGTGCCAGCAGCAAAAGCCCCAACCGCTACGAGCAGTACTTC
TRBJ1-2 NA TRBV29-1 NA 12 CSVEGQNYGYTF TGCAGCGTTGAAGGACAGAACTATGGCTACACCTTC